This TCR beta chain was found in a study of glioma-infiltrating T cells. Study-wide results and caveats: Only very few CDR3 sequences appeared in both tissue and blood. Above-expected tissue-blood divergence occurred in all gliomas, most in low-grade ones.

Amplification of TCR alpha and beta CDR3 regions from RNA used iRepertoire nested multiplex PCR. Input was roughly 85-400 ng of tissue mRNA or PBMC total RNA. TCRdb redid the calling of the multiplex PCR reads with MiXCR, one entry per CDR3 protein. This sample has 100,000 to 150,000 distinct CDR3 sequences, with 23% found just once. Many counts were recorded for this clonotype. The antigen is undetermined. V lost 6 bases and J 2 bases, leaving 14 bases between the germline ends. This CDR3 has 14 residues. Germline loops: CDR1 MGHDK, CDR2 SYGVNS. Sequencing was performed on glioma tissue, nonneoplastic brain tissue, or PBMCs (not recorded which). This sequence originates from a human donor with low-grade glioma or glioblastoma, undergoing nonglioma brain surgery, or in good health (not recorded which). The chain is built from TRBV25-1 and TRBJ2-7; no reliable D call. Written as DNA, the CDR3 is TGTGCCAGCAGCCCCGCGGTTACCCCCTACGAGCAGTACTTC. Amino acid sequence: CASSPAVTPYEQYF.